This T cell receptor (beta chain) was captured by sequencing in a study of T-cell reconstitution after alpha-beta-depleted transplantation in children. TCRbeta library preparation incorporated unique molecular identifiers. From the PCR reads, TCRdb called clonotypes with MiXCR, one entry per CDR3 protein. The sample lists about 980,000 distinct CDR3 sequences, less than 30% occurring once. As concerns this clonotype: The antigen is not known.

Notes on the study in general: By one year post-transplant, T-cell counts and diversity largely arose from T cells that were newly produced. By about two months after transplant, alpha-beta T cells reportedly arose from several hundred graft clones that had expanded.

This sequence originates from a boy younger than two who had a stem cell transplant for SCID, so the T cells may come from the graft donor. Sequences were derived from PBMCs, mostly from graft donor cells, sampled 360 days after TCRalphabeta/CD19-depleted stem cell transplant.

CDR3 nucleotides: TGCGCCAGCAGCCTGCAAACCGGGACAGGGGGCGGGAACACTGAAGCTTTCTTT. Translated: CASSLQTGTGGGNTEAFF. The V gene is TRBV5-1, the J gene TRBJ1-1, with 12 bases identical to TRBD1. V dropped 4 bases and J dropped 1; count of bases not matched to a gene: 11. Per germline, CDR1 SGHRS and CDR2 YFSETQ. The CDR3 extends over 18 amino acids.